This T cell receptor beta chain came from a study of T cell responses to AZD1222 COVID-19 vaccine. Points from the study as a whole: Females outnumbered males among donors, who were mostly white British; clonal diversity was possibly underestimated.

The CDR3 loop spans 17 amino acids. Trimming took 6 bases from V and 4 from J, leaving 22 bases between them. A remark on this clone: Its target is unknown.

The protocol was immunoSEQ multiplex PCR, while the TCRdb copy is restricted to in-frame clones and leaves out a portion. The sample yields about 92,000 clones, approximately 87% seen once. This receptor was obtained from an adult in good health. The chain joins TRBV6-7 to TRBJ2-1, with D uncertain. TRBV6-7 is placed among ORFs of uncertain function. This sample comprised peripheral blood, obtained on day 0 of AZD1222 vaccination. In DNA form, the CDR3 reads TGTGCCAGCAGCCCTTGTCCGGGCGGCCTCAGATACAATGAGCAGTTCTTC. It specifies CASSPCPGGLRYNEQFF.